This is a list of T cell receptor beta chains from one sample in a study of chemoradiotherapy in HPV16-positive cancers. Sequenced by immunoSEQ multiplex PCR; TCRdb stores in-frame clones only, minus some. The sample yields roughly 2,600 clones, around 80% seen once. Specimen: tumor tissue, collected from a patient who underwent chemoradiotherapy. The receptors stem from a human donor with HPV-associated anogenital cancer. The CDR3 runs from the conserved cysteine through the conserved F or W. The order of the fields is CDR3 protein, CDR3 DNA, V gene, clone size, J gene, CDR3 length, D gene. D genes are given only for firm matches. Clone sizes are given selectively: once, few, many, or a class where the clone is expanded.

CASSPYLLGGETQYF TGTGCCAGCAGCCCCTACCTACTTGGGGGAGAGACCCAGTACTTC TRBV7-8 . TRBJ2-5 15 .
CASSLLPGGLEQFF TGTGCCAGCAGTTTACTCCCAGGGGGCCTCGAGCAGTTCTTC TRBV27 . TRBJ2-1 14 TRBD1
CASSLELAGEYNEQFF TGCGCCAGCAGCTTGGAACTAGCGGGGGAGTACAATGAGCAGTTCTTC TRBV5-1 . TRBJ2-1 16 TRBD2
CASSPELTGAPREQYF TGTGCCAGCAGCCCCGAATTGACGGGGGCTCCGCGGGAGCAGTACTTC TRBV7-2 few TRBJ2-7 16 .
CASSQGGTASGNTIYF TGTGCCAGCAGCCAAGGGGGGACGGCTTCTGGAAACACCATATATTTT TRBV4-2 . TRBJ1-3 16 .
CASSQTSGGAWEQFF TGTGCCAGCAGTCAAACTAGCGGGGGGGCTTGGGAGCAGTTCTTC TRBV6-5 . TRBJ2-1 15 TRBD2
CAISQQGIDEAFF TGTGCCATCAGCCAACAGGGGATAGATGAAGCTTTCTTT TRBV10-3 . TRBJ1-1 13 TRBD1
CASSDSAGGNEQFF TGTGCCAGCAGTGACTCCGCCGGGGGCAATGAGCAGTTCTTC TRBV6-4 . TRBJ2-1 14 .
CASRDKGDTEAFF TGTGCCAGCAGGGACAAGGGGGACACTGAAGCTTTCTTT TRBV6-5 . TRBJ1-1 13 .
CASSLGGSGTGELFF TGTGCCAGCAGTTTAGGAGGGTCGGGCACCGGGGAGCTGTTTTTT TRBV28 . TRBJ2-2 15 .
CASSPRDRTAGQYF TGTGCCAGCAGCCCCCGGGACAGAACCGCGGGGCAGTACTTC TRBV7-2 . TRBJ2-7 14 TRBD1
CASSDGGGLAYGYTF TGTGCCAGCAGCGATGGTGGGGGGCTGGCCTATGGCTACACCTTC TRBV5-6 . TRBJ1-2 15 .
CASSLSRGRAGNQETQYF TGTGCCAGCAGCTTATCCAGGGGGCGCGCGGGGAACCAAGAGACCCAGTACTTC TRBV7-9 once TRBJ2-5 18 TRBD1
CASTVQGTGELFF TGTGCCAGCACCGTACAGGGGACCGGGGAGCTGTTTTTT TRBV7-9 . TRBJ2-2 13 TRBD1
CASSGGFGNTGELFF TGTGCCAGCAGTGGGGGGTTCGGGAACACCGGGGAGCTGTTTTTT TRBV2 . TRBJ2-2 15 .
CASTTPGTVNTEAFF TGTGCCAGCACCACCCCCGGGACAGTCAACACTGAAGCTTTCTTT TRBV11-1 . TRBJ1-1 15 TRBD1
CATWTGLAEAFF TGTGCCACCTGGACCGGTTTGGCTGAAGCTTTCTTT TRBV19 . TRBJ1-1 12 .
CASSTYGQASGNTIYF TGTGCCAGTAGTACTTACGGACAGGCCTCTGGAAACACCATATATTTT TRBV19 few TRBJ1-3 16 TRBD1
CASSQGRGDQETQYF TGTGCCAGCAGCCAAGGTCGGGGGGACCAAGAGACCCAGTACTTC TRBV4-2 . TRBJ2-5 15 TRBD2
CASSTVGGNTEAFF TGTGCCAGCTCTACGGTTGGCGGGAACACTGAAGCTTTCTTT TRBV6-1 . TRBJ1-1 14 .
CASSTLRTGTNTEAFF TGTGCCAGTAGTACCCTCCGGACAGGGACGAACACTGAAGCTTTCTTT TRBV19 . TRBJ1-1 16 TRBD1
CASSLERARNTEAFF TGCGCCAGCAGCTTGGAGAGGGCGCGGAACACTGAAGCTTTCTTT TRBV5-1 . TRBJ1-1 15 .
CASSLWDRGPGPILFF TGTGCCAGCAGCTTATGGGACAGGGGTCCGGGCCCAATACTGTTTTTT TRBV7-9 . TRBJ1-4 16 TRBD1
CASSPDMQSNYGYTF TGTGCCAGCTCACCAGATATGCAGTCCAACTATGGCTACACCTTC TRBV18 . TRBJ1-2 15 .
CASRRSRGSGDGYTF TGTGCCAGCAGGCGCAGCAGGGGGTCCGGGGATGGCTACACCTTC TRBV27 . TRBJ1-2 15 TRBD1
CASSPGRLYSNQPQHF TGTGCCAGCTCACCAGGGAGACTTTATAGCAATCAGCCCCAGCATTTT TRBV18 . TRBJ1-5 16 .
CASSPPQTPIGNTIYF TGTGCCAGCTCACCGCCTCAGACACCTATCGGAAACACCATATATTTT TRBV18 once TRBJ1-3 16 .
CASSQMIHTEAFF TGTGCCAGCAGCCAGATGATTCACACTGAAGCTTTCTTT TRBV11-2 . TRBJ1-1 13 .